These T cell receptor beta chains were read from a single sample in a study of shared clonotypes between healthy human individuals. TCRdb's copy holds only in-frame clones and misses some; the assay was immunoSEQ multiplex PCR. The sample includes over a million clones, about 75% of them seen just once. Sequences were obtained from memory CD4+ T cells sorted from blood. The receptor set was obtained from a man in his late teens or twenties in good health. The CDR3 runs from the conserved cysteine through the conserved F or W. A D gene is named only where the DNA matches it firmly. Some rows have no size entry. The others give once, few or many, or a class for an expanded clone.

j_gene: TRBJ2-3; d_gene: .; v_gene: TRBV19; abundance: .; CDR3nt: TGTGCCAGTAGCCCAGACTTACTTCCGGGACTTCGAATCACAGATACGCAGTATTTT; CDR3aa: CASSPDLLPGLRITDTQYF
j_gene: TRBJ2-3; d_gene: TRBD2; v_gene: TRBV5-1; abundance: .; CDR3nt: TGCGCCAGCTCAGGACTAGCGGAGAGCACAGATACGCAGTATTTT; CDR3aa: CASSGLAESTDTQYF
j_gene: TRBJ1-5; d_gene: .; v_gene: TRBV11-3; abundance: .; CDR3nt: TGTGCCAGCAGCTTAGAGGGGTGGTCGGGACAGCCCCAGCATTTT; CDR3aa: CASSLEGWSGQPQHF
j_gene: TRBJ2-7; d_gene: TRBD1; v_gene: TRBV6-5; abundance: .; CDR3nt: TGTGCCAGCAGTTACGAGACAGGGTACGAGCAGTACTTC; CDR3aa: CASSYETGYEQYF
j_gene: TRBJ2-5; d_gene: TRBD2; v_gene: TRBV6-5; abundance: .; CDR3nt: TGTGCCAGCACACCGGGACTAGCACAAGAGACCCAGTACTTC; CDR3aa: CASTPGLAQETQYF
j_gene: TRBJ2-7; d_gene: TRBD1; v_gene: TRBV25-1; abundance: .; CDR3nt: TGTGCCAGCAGTCGAGTAGGGACAGGGTCCGACGAGCAGTACTTC; CDR3aa: CASSRVGTGSDEQYF
j_gene: TRBJ1-5; d_gene: .; v_gene: TRBV19; abundance: few; CDR3nt: TGTGCCAGTAGCCCGGGACATCACGATAATCAGCCCCAGCATTTT; CDR3aa: CASSPGHHDNQPQHF
j_gene: TRBJ1-1; d_gene: .; v_gene: TRBV7-6; abundance: few; CDR3nt: TGTGCCAGCAGCTTAGGACCACCCCAAGGGGTCATGAACACTGAAGCTTTCTTT; CDR3aa: CASSLGPPQGVMNTEAFF
j_gene: TRBJ2-3; d_gene: .; v_gene: TRBV5-1; abundance: .; CDR3nt: TGCGCCAGCAGCCTGGGATTCACAGATACGCAGTATTTT; CDR3aa: CASSLGFTDTQYF
j_gene: TRBJ2-2; d_gene: TRBD1; v_gene: TRBV18; abundance: many; CDR3nt: TGTGCCAGCTCACCACCGGGACAGGGTGGCACCGGGGAGCTGTTTTTT; CDR3aa: CASSPPGQGGTGELFF
j_gene: TRBJ1-1; d_gene: .; v_gene: TRBV30; abundance: .; CDR3nt: TGTGCCTGGAGACCAGGGACGAACACTGAAGCTTTCTTT; CDR3aa: CAWRPGTNTEAFF
j_gene: TRBJ1-2; d_gene: TRBD1; v_gene: TRBV10-1; abundance: .; CDR3nt: TGCGCCAGCAGTGGCTGTAAAGACAGGGTTAGTCAATTTTATGGCTACACCTTC; CDR3aa: CASSGCKDRVSQFYGYTF
j_gene: TRBJ2-1; d_gene: TRBD2; v_gene: TRBV19; abundance: .; CDR3nt: TGTGCCAGTAGGTCTAGCGGGAGCTACAATGAGCAGTTCTTC; CDR3aa: CASRSSGSYNEQFF
j_gene: TRBJ2-1; d_gene: TRBD1; v_gene: TRBV7-9; abundance: .; CDR3nt: TGTGCCAGCAGCCCGGGACAGGTCACCTACAATGAGCAGTTCTTC; CDR3aa: CASSPGQVTYNEQFF
j_gene: TRBJ2-5; d_gene: .; v_gene: TRBV4-1; abundance: .; CDR3nt: TGCGCCAGCAGCCAAGATTTGGGACCGTGGACCCAGTACTTC; CDR3aa: CASSQDLGPWTQYF
j_gene: TRBJ2-3; d_gene: TRBD2; v_gene: TRBV7-2; abundance: .; CDR3nt: TGTGCCAGCAGCTTAGCAGCGGGAACGGTAGATACGCAGTATTTT; CDR3aa: CASSLAAGTVDTQYF
j_gene: TRBJ1-3; d_gene: .; v_gene: TRBV2; abundance: .; CDR3nt: TGTGCCAGCAGCGACACAGGGTTTGGAAACACCATATATTTT; CDR3aa: CASSDTGFGNTIYF
j_gene: TRBJ2-7; d_gene: TRBD1; v_gene: TRBV6-1; abundance: once; CDR3nt: TGTGCCAGCAGTCTGGCAGGGGGCTCCTACGAGCAGTACTTC; CDR3aa: CASSLAGGSYEQYF
j_gene: TRBJ2-7; d_gene: .; v_gene: TRBV18; abundance: .; CDR3nt: TGTGCCAGCTCACCAAGGAACAACTACGAGCAGTACTTC; CDR3aa: CASSPRNNYEQYF
j_gene: TRBJ2-1; d_gene: TRBD2; v_gene: TRBV5-4; abundance: once; CDR3nt: TGTGCCAGCAGCGGGTCCGGACTAGCTAACAATGAGCAGTTCTTC; CDR3aa: CASSGSGLANNEQFF
j_gene: TRBJ2-5; d_gene: TRBD2; v_gene: TRBV5-6; abundance: .; CDR3nt: TGTGCCAGCAGCCCGGTGGGAGGGATTAAAGAGACCCAGTACTTC; CDR3aa: CASSPVGGIKETQYF
j_gene: TRBJ1-4; d_gene: .; v_gene: TRBV7-8; abundance: once; CDR3nt: TGTGCCAGCAGCGACCGGGACCTTAATGAAAAACTGTTTTTT; CDR3aa: CASSDRDLNEKLFF
j_gene: TRBJ2-5; d_gene: TRBD1; v_gene: TRBV29-1; abundance: .; CDR3nt: TGCAGCGTTAGGACAGGGAGGGAGACCCAGTACTTC; CDR3aa: CSVRTGRETQYF
j_gene: TRBJ1-2; d_gene: .; v_gene: TRBV28; abundance: .; CDR3nt: TGTGCCAGCAGTTTACGGACACTCACACATGGCTACACCTTC; CDR3aa: CASSLRTLTHGYTF
j_gene: TRBJ1-2; d_gene: .; v_gene: TRBV28; abundance: .; CDR3nt: TGTGCCAGCAGTTTGCCCGCCCGGGGAGGATATGGCTACACCTTC; CDR3aa: CASSLPARGGYGYTF
j_gene: TRBJ2-5; d_gene: TRBD2; v_gene: TRBV4-3; abundance: .; CDR3nt: TGCGCCAGCAGCTTCCACACCCCCCACATAGCGGGAGGGCCTGAGACCCAGTACTTC; CDR3aa: CASSFHTPHIAGGPETQYF
j_gene: TRBJ2-7; d_gene: TRBD1; v_gene: TRBV19; abundance: many; CDR3nt: TGTGCCAGTAGTCCGGGACAGGCAAACCAAATCTACGAGCAGTACTTC; CDR3aa: CASSPGQANQIYEQYF
j_gene: TRBJ2-2; d_gene: TRBD1; v_gene: TRBV5-1; abundance: .; CDR3nt: TGCGCCAGCAGCCCTGGGACAGGGGGTGGAACCGGGGAGCTGTTTTTT; CDR3aa: CASSPGTGGGTGELFF
j_gene: TRBJ1-5; d_gene: TRBD1; v_gene: TRBV30; abundance: .; CDR3nt: TGTGCCTGGAGCAGGACAGGAGATGGCAATCAGCCCCAGCATTTT; CDR3aa: CAWSRTGDGNQPQHF
j_gene: TRBJ2-1; d_gene: .; v_gene: TRBV7-2; abundance: .; CDR3nt: TGTGCCAGCAGCTTAGCGCAGGGATCCTACAATGAGCAGTTCTTC; CDR3aa: CASSLAQGSYNEQFF
j_gene: TRBJ1-1; d_gene: .; v_gene: TRBV5-1; abundance: .; CDR3nt: TGCGCCAGCAGCTTGGCTGAGAGGAACACTGAAGCTTTCTTT; CDR3aa: CASSLAERNTEAFF
j_gene: TRBJ1-2; d_gene: .; v_gene: TRBV28; abundance: .; CDR3nt: TGTGCCAGCAGTTCCCCTGGCGGGACGGATGGCTACACCTTC; CDR3aa: CASSSPGGTDGYTF
j_gene: TRBJ1-1; d_gene: .; v_gene: TRBV10-1; abundance: .; CDR3nt: TGCGCCAGCAGTGACCGTACCGGGAGGAACACTGAAGCTTTCTTT; CDR3aa: CASSDRTGRNTEAFF
j_gene: TRBJ2-1; d_gene: TRBD2; v_gene: TRBV6-5; abundance: .; CDR3nt: TGTGCCAGCTCCAGCGGGGGGGCGATCAATGAGCAGTTCTTC; CDR3aa: CASSSGGAINEQFF
j_gene: TRBJ2-7; d_gene: .; v_gene: TRBV29-1; abundance: .; CDR3nt: TGCAGCGTAACAGGCAGTTACGAGCAGTACTTC; CDR3aa: CSVTGSYEQYF
j_gene: TRBJ2-7; d_gene: .; v_gene: TRBV25-1; abundance: .; CDR3nt: TGTGCCAGCAGTGTTAACTACGAGCAGTACTTC; CDR3aa: CASSVNYEQYF
j_gene: TRBJ2-7; d_gene: .; v_gene: TRBV27; abundance: .; CDR3nt: TGTGCCAGCAGTCCAGGGACGTTAAGCCCTTACTACGAGCAGTACTTC; CDR3aa: CASSPGTLSPYYEQYF
j_gene: TRBJ1-1; d_gene: .; v_gene: TRBV10-3; abundance: .; CDR3nt: TGTGCCATCAGTGAGGCCGGGTTCGCTGAAGCTTTCTTT; CDR3aa: CAISEAGFAEAFF
j_gene: TRBJ1-4; d_gene: TRBD1; v_gene: TRBV7-2; abundance: .; CDR3nt: TGTGCCAGCAGCCGGAAGACAGGGGGAAATGAAAAACTGTTTTTT; CDR3aa: CASSRKTGGNEKLFF
j_gene: TRBJ1-6; d_gene: .; v_gene: TRBV28; abundance: many; CDR3nt: TGTGCCAGCGAGCCAGTTATGGTGGATTCACCCCTCCACTTT; CDR3aa: CASEPVMVDSPLHF
j_gene: TRBJ1-2; d_gene: TRBD1; v_gene: TRBV11-1; abundance: .; CDR3nt: TGTGCCAGCAGCTTAGATTCTGCCCCCGGGACAGGGGACAACTATGGCTACACCTTC; CDR3aa: CASSLDSAPGTGDNYGYTF
j_gene: TRBJ2-1; d_gene: .; v_gene: TRBV4-1; abundance: once; CDR3nt: TGCGCCAGCAGCCAAGAGAGGGCGGCAGGGGCATCGGATGAGCAGTTCTTC; CDR3aa: CASSQERAAGASDEQFF
j_gene: TRBJ2-3; d_gene: .; v_gene: TRBV11-2; abundance: .; CDR3nt: TGTGCCAGCAGCTTATCCCCACGGATCATGGACACAGATACGCAGTATTTT; CDR3aa: CASSLSPRIMDTDTQYF
j_gene: TRBJ1-6; d_gene: .; v_gene: TRBV9; abundance: .; CDR3nt: TGTGCCAGCAGCGTAGACGGGGCAACACCCCTCCACTTT; CDR3aa: CASSVDGATPLHF
j_gene: TRBJ2-3; d_gene: .; v_gene: TRBV4-3; abundance: once; CDR3nt: TGCGCCAGCAGCCAAGACTTCACAGATACGCAGTATTTT; CDR3aa: CASSQDFTDTQYF
j_gene: TRBJ2-1; d_gene: TRBD2; v_gene: TRBV5-4; abundance: once; CDR3nt: TGTGCCAGCAGACATATGACTAGCGGGGCCTACAATGAGCAGTTCTTC; CDR3aa: CASRHMTSGAYNEQFF
j_gene: TRBJ2-3; d_gene: TRBD1; v_gene: TRBV10-3; abundance: .; CDR3nt: TGTGCCATCAGTGAGTCCCCGGGACAGGGACATACGCAGTATTTT; CDR3aa: CAISESPGQGHTQYF
j_gene: TRBJ1-6; d_gene: .; v_gene: TRBV2; abundance: few; CDR3nt: TGTGCCAGCACCCGGGACACGTATAATTCACCCCTCCACTTT; CDR3aa: CASTRDTYNSPLHF
j_gene: TRBJ2-7; d_gene: TRBD2; v_gene: TRBV7-2; abundance: .; CDR3nt: TGTGCCAGCAGCTTAGGTCTAGCGGGTTACGAGCAGTACTTC; CDR3aa: CASSLGLAGYEQYF
j_gene: TRBJ1-4; d_gene: .; v_gene: TRBV2; abundance: few; CDR3nt: TGTGCCAGCAGGGTTTATGAAAAACTGTTTTTT; CDR3aa: CASRVYEKLFF